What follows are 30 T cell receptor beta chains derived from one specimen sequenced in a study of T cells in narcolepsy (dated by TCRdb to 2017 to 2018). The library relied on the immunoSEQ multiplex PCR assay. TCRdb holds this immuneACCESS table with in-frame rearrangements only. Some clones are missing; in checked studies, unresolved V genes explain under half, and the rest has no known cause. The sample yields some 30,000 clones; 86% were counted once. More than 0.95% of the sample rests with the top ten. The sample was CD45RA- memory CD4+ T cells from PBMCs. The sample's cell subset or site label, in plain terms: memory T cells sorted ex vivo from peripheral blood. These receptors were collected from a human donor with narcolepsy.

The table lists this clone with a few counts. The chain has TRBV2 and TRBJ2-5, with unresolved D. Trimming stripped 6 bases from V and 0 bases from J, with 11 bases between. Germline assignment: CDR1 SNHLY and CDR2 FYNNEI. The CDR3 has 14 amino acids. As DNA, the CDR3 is TGTGCCAGCAGACCCACATCGTACCAAGAGACCCAGTACTTC. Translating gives CASRPTSYQETQYF.

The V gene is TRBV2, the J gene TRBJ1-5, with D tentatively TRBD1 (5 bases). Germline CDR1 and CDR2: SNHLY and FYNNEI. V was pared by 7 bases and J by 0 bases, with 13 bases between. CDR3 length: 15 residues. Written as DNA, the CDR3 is TGTGCCAGCATTAAAGATGGGGGTAGCAATCAGCCCCAGCATTTT. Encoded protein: CASIKDGGSNQPQHF.

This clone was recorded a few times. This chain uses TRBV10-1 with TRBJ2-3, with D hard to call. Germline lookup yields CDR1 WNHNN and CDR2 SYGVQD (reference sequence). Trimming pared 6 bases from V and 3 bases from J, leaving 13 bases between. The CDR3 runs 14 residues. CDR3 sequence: CASSRVSITDTQYF. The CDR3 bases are TGCGCCAGCAGCCGGGTCTCGATTACAGATACGCAGTATTTT.

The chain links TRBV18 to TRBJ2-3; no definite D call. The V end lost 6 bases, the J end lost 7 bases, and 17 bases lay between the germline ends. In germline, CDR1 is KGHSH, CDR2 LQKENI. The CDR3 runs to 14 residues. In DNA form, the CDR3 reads TGTGCCAGCTCCCCGGCCCTTCGTTTTAATACGCAGTATTTT. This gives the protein CASSPALRFNTQYF.

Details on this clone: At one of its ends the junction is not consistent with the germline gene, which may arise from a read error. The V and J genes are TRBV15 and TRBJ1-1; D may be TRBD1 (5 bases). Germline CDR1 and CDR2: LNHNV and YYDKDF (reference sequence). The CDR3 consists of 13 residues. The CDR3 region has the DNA TGTGCCACCACCAGACCAGGGTCTGCTGAAGCTTTCTTT. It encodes CATTRPGSAEAFF.

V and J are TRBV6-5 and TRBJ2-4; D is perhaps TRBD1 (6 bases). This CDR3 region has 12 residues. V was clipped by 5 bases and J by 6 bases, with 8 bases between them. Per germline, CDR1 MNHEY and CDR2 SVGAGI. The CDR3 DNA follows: TGTGCCAGCAGTACAGGGCCAAACATTCAGTACTTC. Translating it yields CASSTGPNIQYF.

The CDR3 sequence: CASSPGQFNQPQHF. In nucleotides, the CDR3 is TGTGCCAGCAGCCCGGGACAATTCAATCAGCCCCAGCATTTT. The chain employs TRBV7-2 and TRBJ1-5; a possible D gene is TRBD1 (6 bases). This CDR3 region has 14 residues. The V end lost 5 bases, the J end lost 3 bases, and 11 bases lay between the germline ends. Germline V gene lookup returns CDR1 SGHTA and CDR2 FQGNSA.

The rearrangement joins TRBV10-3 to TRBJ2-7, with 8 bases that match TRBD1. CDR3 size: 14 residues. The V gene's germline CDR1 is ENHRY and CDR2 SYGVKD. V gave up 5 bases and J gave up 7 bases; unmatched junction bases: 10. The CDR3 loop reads CAISQRTGFEEQYF. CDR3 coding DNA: TGTGCCATCAGTCAGAGGACAGGGTTTGAGGAGCAGTACTTC.

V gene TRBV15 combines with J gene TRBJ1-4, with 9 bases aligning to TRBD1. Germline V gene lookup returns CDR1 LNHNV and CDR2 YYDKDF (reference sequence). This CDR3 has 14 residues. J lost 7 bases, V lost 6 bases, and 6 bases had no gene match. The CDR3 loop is CATSARQGGEKLFF. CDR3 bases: TGTGCCACCAGTGCGCGACAGGGGGGTGAAAAACTGTTTTTT.

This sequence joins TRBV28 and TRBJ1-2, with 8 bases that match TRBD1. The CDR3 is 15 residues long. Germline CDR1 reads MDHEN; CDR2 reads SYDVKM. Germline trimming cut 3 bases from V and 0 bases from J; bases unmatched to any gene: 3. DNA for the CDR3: TGTGCCAGCAGTTTGACAGGGGACGCTAACTATGGCTACACCTTC. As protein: CASSLTGDANYGYTF.

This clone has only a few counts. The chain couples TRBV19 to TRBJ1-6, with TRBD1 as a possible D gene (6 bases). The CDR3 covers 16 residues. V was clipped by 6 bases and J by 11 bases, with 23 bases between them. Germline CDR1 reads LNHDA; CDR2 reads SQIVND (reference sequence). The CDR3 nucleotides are TGTGCCAGTAGCCGCAGGGATGGGGGCCGCCGCCCACCCCTCCACTTT. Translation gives CASSRRDGGRRPPLHF.

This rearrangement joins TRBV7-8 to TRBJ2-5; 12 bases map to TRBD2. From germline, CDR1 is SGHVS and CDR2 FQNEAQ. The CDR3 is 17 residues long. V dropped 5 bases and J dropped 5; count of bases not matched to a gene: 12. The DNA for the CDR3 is TGTGCCAGCAGCCCCCGGGGGCTAGCGGGGGGGCCGGAGACCCAGTACTTC. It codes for CASSPRGLAGGPETQYF.

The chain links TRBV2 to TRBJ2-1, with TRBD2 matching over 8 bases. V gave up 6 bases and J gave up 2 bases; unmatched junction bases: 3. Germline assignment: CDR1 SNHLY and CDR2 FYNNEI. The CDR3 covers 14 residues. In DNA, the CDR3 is TGTGCCAGCAGCCGGACTAGCCCCTACAATGAGCAGTTCTTC. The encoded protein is CASSRTSPYNEQFF.

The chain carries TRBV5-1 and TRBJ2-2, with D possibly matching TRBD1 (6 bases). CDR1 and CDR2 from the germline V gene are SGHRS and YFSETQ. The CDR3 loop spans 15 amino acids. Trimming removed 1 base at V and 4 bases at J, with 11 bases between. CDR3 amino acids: CASSLSGGSTGELFF. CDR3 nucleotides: TGCGCCAGCAGCTTGAGTGGGGGCTCCACCGGGGAGCTGTTTTTT.

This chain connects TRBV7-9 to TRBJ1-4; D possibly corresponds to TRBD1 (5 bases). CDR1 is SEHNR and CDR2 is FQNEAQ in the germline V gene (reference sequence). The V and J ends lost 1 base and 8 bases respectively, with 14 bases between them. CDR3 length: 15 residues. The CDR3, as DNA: TGTGCCAGCAGCTTAGGTGTGGACAAAAGAGAAAAACTGTTTTTT. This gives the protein CASSLGVDKREKLFF. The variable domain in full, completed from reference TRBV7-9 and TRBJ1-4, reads DTGVSQNPRHKITKRGQNVTFRCDPISEHNRLYWYRQTLGQGPEFLTYFQNEAQLEKSRLLSDRFSAERPKGSFSTLEIQRTEQGDSAMYLCASSLGVDKREKLFFGSGTQLSVL.

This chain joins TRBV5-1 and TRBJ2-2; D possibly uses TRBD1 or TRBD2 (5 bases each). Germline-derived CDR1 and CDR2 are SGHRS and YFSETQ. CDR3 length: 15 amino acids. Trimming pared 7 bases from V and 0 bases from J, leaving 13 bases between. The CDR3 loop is CASSDGASNTGELFF. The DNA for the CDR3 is TGCGCCAGCTCTGACGGGGCCTCGAACACCGGGGAGCTGTTTTTT.

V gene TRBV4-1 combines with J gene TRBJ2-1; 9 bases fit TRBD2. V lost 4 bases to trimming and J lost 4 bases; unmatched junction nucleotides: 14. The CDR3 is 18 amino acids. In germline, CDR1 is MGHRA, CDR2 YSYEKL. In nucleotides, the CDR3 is TGCGCCAGCAGCCCCGCCGGAGGGGCGGGGGGGCATTACAATGAGCAGTTCTTC. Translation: CASSPAGGAGGHYNEQFF.

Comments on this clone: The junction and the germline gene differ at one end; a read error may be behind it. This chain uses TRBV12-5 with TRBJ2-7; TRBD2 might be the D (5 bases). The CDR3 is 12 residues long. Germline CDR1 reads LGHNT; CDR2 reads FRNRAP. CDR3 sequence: CASGFSAGLEDF. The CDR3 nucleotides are TGTGCTAGTGGTTTCTCGGCCGGGCTGGAGGACTTC.

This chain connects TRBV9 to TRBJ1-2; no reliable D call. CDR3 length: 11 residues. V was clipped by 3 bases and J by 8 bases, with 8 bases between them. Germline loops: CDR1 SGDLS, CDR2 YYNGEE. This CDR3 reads CASSGTGGYTF. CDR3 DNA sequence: TGTGCCAGCAGCGGCACGGGGGGCTACACCTTC.

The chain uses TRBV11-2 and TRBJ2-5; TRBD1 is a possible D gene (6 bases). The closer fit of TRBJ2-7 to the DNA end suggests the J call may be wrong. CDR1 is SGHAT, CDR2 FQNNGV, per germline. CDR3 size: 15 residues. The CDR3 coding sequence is TGTGCCAGCAGCTCACGACAGGTTTTAGGCTACGAGCAGTACTTC. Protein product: CASSSRQVLGYEQYF.

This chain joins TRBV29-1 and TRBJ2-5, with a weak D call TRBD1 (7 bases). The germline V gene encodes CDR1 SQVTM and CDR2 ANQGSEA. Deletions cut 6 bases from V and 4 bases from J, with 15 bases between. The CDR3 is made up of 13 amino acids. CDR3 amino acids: CSVSPGGRETQYF. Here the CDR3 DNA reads TGCAGCGTATCTCCAGGGGGGCGAGAGACCCAGTACTTC.

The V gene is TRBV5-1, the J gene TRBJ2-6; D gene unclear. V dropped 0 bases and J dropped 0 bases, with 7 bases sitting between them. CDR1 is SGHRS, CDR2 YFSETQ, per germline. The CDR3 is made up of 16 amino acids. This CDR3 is CASSLAGRSGANVLTF. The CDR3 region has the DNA TGCGCCAGCAGCTTGGCGGGTCGCTCTGGGGCCAACGTCCTGACTTTC.

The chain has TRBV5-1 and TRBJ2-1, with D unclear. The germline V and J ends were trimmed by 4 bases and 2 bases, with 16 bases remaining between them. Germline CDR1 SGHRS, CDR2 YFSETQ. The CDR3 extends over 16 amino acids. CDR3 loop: CASSPVVQATYNEQFF. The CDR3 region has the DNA TGCGCCAGCAGCCCGGTAGTTCAGGCCACCTACAATGAGCAGTTCTTC.

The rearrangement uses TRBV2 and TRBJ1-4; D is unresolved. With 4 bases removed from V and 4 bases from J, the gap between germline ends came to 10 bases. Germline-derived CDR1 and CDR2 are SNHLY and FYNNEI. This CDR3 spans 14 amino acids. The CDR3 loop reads CASSGVRFNEKLFF. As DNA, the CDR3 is TGTGCCAGCAGTGGGGTACGGTTTAATGAAAAACTGTTTTTT. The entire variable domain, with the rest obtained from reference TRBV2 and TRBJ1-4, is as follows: EPEVTQTPSHQVTQMGQEVILRCVPISNHLYFYWYRQILGQKVEFLVSFYNNEISEKSEIFDDQFSVERPDGSNFTLKIRSTKLEDSAMYFCASSGVRFNEKLFFGSGTQLSVL.

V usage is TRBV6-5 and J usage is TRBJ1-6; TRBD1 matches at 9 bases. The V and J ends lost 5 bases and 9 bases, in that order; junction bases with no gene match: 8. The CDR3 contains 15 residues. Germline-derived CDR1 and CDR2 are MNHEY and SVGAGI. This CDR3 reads CASSGQQGAVSPLHF. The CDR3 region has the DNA TGTGCCAGCAGTGGACAACAGGGGGCGGTTTCACCCCTCCACTTT.

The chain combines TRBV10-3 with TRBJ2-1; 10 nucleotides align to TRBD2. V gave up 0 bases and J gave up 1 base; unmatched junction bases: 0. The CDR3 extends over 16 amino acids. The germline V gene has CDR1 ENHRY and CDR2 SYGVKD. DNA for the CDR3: TGTGCCATCAGTGAGTCTAGCGGGGGGTCCTACAATGAGCAGTTCTTC. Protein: CAISESSGGSYNEQFF.

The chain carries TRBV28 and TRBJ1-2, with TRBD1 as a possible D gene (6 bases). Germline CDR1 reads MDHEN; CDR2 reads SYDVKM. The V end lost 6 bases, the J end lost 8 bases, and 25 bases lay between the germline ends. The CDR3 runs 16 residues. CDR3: CASSPQRGGPRMGYTF. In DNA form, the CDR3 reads TGTGCCAGCAGCCCACAAAGGGGGGGGCCCCGGATGGGCTACACCTTC.

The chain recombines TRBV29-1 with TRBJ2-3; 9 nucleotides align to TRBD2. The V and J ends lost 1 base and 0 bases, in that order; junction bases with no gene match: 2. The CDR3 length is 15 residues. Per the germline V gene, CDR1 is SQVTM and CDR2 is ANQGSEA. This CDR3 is CSVEASGVSTDTQYF. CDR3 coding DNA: TGCAGCGTTGAAGCTAGCGGGGTTAGCACAGATACGCAGTATTTT.

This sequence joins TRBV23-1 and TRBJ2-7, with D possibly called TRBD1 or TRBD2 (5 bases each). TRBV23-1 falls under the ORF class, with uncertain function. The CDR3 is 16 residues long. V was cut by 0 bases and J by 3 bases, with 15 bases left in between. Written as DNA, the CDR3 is TGCGCCAGCAGTCAATCGAGGGCAGGGCTCCGCTACGAGCAGTACGTC. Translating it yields CASSQSRAGLRYEQYV.

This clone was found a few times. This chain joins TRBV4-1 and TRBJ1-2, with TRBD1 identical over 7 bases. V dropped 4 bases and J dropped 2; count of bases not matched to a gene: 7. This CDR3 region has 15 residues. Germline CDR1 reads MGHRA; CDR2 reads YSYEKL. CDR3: CASSLGTAQNYGYTF. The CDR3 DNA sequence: TGCGCCAGCAGCCTGGGGACAGCCCAAAACTATGGCTACACCTTC.